This TCR beta chain stems from a study of blood T cell repertoires in COVID-19. Germline-derived CDR1 and CDR2 are SGHTA and FQGNSA. The CDR3 loop spans 17 amino acids. Between the trimmed V and J ends, which lost 3 bases and 4 bases, there was a span of 21 bases. Assay used: immunoSEQ multiplex PCR; TCRdb lists only in-frame clones, some missing. The repertoire holds fewer than 250,000 clones, with approximately 90% as singletons. The source is a man aged 50 to 59 who had been exposed to COVID-19. The sequenced material came from PBMCs or T cells enriched from blood (not recorded which). J is TRBJ1-2 and V is TRBV7-2; D is possibly TRBD1 (5 bases). For the CDR3, the DNA is TGTGCCAGCAGCTTTTATAGGCCGAGACGGGGGAGCTATGGCTACACCTTC. It yields the protein CASSFYRPRRGSYGYTF.